This is a list of T cell receptor beta chains from one sample in a study of blood T cell repertoires in COVID-19. Method: immunoSEQ multiplex PCR; TCRdb's copy keeps in-frame clones and lacks some. The data hold about 150,000 clones, with over 75% observed a single time. Sequencing input: peripheral blood. All receptors derive from a man younger than 30 with COVID-19, enrolled during active disease. Each CDR3 is given with its conserved first and last residue. D genes are given only for firm matches. For some rows the clone size is stated as once, few or many, or as a class when expanded; others skip it.

TRBJ2-1 | TRBD2 | TRBV29-1 | once | CSVESGSSYNEQFF | TGCAGCGTAGAAAGCGGGAGCTCCTACAATGAGCAGTTCTTC
TRBJ2-7 | TRBD2 | TRBV18 | once | CASSPVTGTRLEQYF | TGTGCCAGCTCACCCGTAACCGGGACTAGACTAGAGCAGTACTTC
TRBJ2-1 | - | TRBV20-1 | few | CSASERASSYNEQFF | TGCAGTGCTAGTGAGCGGGCGAGCTCCTACAATGAGCAGTTCTTC
TRBJ2-7 | - | TRBV19 | - | CASSIVGARTYEQYF | TGTGCCAGTAGTATCGTGGGGGCCCGAACCTACGAGCAGTACTTC
TRBJ2-7 | - | TRBV4-1 | - | CASSINSRSYEQYF | TGCGCCAGCAGTATCAATAGCCGATCCTACGAGCAGTACTTC
TRBJ2-3 | TRBD2 | TRBV20-1 | - | CSASGTSGSTDTQYF | TGCAGTGCTAGTGGGACTAGCGGGAGCACAGATACGCAGTATTTT
TRBJ2-7 | TRBD2 | TRBV5-6 | - | CASSPGLAYEQYF | TGTGCCAGCAGCCCGGGACTAGCCTACGAGCAGTACTTC
TRBJ1-2 | TRBD1 | TRBV27 | once | CASSLFSGGSYGYTF | TGTGCCAGCAGTTTATTTTCAGGGGGATCTTATGGCTACACCTTC
TRBJ2-1 | - | TRBV6-1 | - | CASSERRGPPFDEQFF | TGTGCCAGCAGTGAAAGGCGGGGACCCCCATTCGATGAGCAGTTCTTC
TRBJ2-5 | TRBD2 | TRBV7-3 | few | CASSATSGSLETQYF | TGTGCCAGCAGCGCTACTAGCGGGAGCTTGGAGACCCAGTACTTC
TRBJ2-2 | TRBD1 | TRBV6-4 | - | CASSDSEGADTGELFF | TGTGCCAGCAGTGACTCAGAGGGGGCGGACACCGGGGAGCTGTTTTTT
TRBJ1-2 | - | TRBV19 | - | CASSIEARQAPNYGYTF | TGTGCCAGTAGTATTGAGGCGAGACAGGCCCCTAACTATGGCTACACCTTC
TRBJ2-7 | - | TRBV30 | - | CAWSMFSYEQYF | TGTGCCTGGAGCATGTTCTCCTACGAGCAGTACTTC
TRBJ2-1 | TRBD2 | TRBV5-4 | once | CASSLGRLAGGAYNEQFF | TGTGCCAGCAGCTTGGGCCGACTAGCGGGAGGCGCCTACAATGAGCAGTTCTTC
TRBJ1-2 | TRBD1 | TRBV28 | - | CASSLPRDRGGYTF | TGTGCCAGCAGCCTCCCCCGGGACAGGGGGGGCTACACCTTC
TRBJ2-4 | - | TRBV27 | - | CASRAGTAERLAKNIQYF | TGTGCCAGCAGGGCGGGGACGGCTGAACGATTAGCCAAAAACATTCAGTACTTC
TRBJ2-2 | TRBD1 | TRBV6-5 | - | CASYRGTNTGELFF | TGTGCCAGTTACAGGGGCACGAACACCGGGGAGCTGTTTTTT
TRBJ2-2 | - | TRBV18 | - | CASSPRQVNTGELFF | TGTGCCAGCTCCCCAAGGCAGGTGAACACCGGGGAGCTGTTTTTT
TRBJ2-5 | - | TRBV9 | - | CASSVGGWAGKETQYF | TGTGCCAGCAGCGTAGGTGGGTGGGCTGGAAAAGAGACCCAGTACTTC
TRBJ2-2 | - | TRBV19 | once | CASGGISTGELFF | TGTGCCAGTGGGGGGATAAGCACCGGGGAGCTGTTTTTT
TRBJ2-1 | TRBD2 | TRBV19 | - | CACAGVRNEQFF | TGTGCCTGCGCGGGAGTACGGAATGAGCAGTTCTTC
TRBJ2-1 | - | TRBV4-3 | - | CASSQGGGLSYNEQFF | TGCGCCAGCAGCCAAGGCGGGGGCCTCTCCTACAATGAGCAGTTCTTC
TRBJ2-3 | TRBD2 | TRBV5-1 | once | CASRGEASGNTDTQYF | TGCGCCAGCAGGGGGGAGGCTAGCGGGAACACAGATACGCAGTATTTT
TRBJ2-1 | TRBD2 | TRBV6-2/TRBV6-3 | - | CASSLGGRVRYNEQFF | TGTGCCAGCAGTTTAGGCGGGAGGGTCAGGTACAATGAGCAGTTCTTC
TRBJ1-3 | TRBD1 | TRBV6-5 | few | CASSWDSLSGNTIYF | TGTGCCAGCAGTTGGGACAGCCTCTCTGGAAACACCATATATTTT
TRBJ1-6 | - | TRBV7-3 | few | CASSPSWRGWPLHF | TGTGCCAGCAGCCCAAGCTGGAGGGGCTGGCCCCTCCACTTT
TRBJ2-2 | - | TRBV28 | - | CASSMTRTGELFF | TGTGCCAGCAGTATGACTAGGACCGGGGAGCTGTTTTTT
TRBJ2-7 | - | TRBV7-9 | - | CASSLGRPSSYEQYF | TGTGCCAGCAGCTTAGGTCGCCCGAGCTCCTACGAGCAGTACTTC
TRBJ2-5 | - | TRBV19 | - | CASSIGSWETQYF | TGTGCCAGTAGTATAGGTAGCTGGGAGACCCAGTACTTC
TRBJ2-2 | TRBD2 | TRBV7-2 | once | CASSLYSGMGTGELFF | TGTGCCAGCAGCTTATACAGCGGGATGGGCACCGGGGAGCTGTTTTTT
TRBJ2-7 | TRBD2 | TRBV4-1 | - | CASSQREGLSEQYF | TGCGCCAGCAGCCAGCGGGAGGGCCTTAGCGAGCAGTACTTC
TRBJ1-1 | - | TRBV19 | - | CASSHPGQPNTEAFF | TGTGCCAGTAGTCATCCCGGACAGCCGAACACTGAAGCTTTCTTT
TRBJ1-1 | - | TRBV5-1 | - | CASREGQNTEAFF | TGCGCCAGCCGGGAGGGGCAGAACACTGAAGCTTTCTTT
TRBJ2-5 | TRBD1 | TRBV19 | - | CASRATGGGQPQETQYF | TGTGCCAGTAGGGCGACAGGGGGCGGCCAGCCCCAAGAGACCCAGTACTTC
TRBJ2-7 | - | TRBV5-4 | once | CASSLVREQYF | TGTGCCAGCAGCTTGGTTCGCGAGCAGTACTTC